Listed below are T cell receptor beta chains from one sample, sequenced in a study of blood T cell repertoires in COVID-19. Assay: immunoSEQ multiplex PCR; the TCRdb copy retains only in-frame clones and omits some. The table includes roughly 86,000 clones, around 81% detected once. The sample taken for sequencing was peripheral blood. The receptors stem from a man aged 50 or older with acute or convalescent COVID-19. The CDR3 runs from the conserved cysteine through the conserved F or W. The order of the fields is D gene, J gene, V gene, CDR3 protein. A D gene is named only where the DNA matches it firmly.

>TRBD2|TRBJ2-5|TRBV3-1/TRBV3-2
CASSQGGGQETQYF
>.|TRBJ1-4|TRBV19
CASNPPTGESEKLFF
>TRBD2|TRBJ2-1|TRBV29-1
CSVLGLADFNEQFF
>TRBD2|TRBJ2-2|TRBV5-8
CASSSGLAGATGELFF
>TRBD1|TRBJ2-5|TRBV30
CAWEQGWETQYF
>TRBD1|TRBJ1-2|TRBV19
CASSIPLQGNYGYTF
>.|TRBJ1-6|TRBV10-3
CAISGTTGRNSPLHF
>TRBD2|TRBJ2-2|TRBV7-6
CASSLGQGLATGELFF
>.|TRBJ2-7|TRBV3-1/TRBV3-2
CASSQDLRTGLSYEQYF
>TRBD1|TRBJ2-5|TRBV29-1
CSLGTGGKGAQYF
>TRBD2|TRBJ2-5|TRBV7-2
CASSLVLAGGYETQYF
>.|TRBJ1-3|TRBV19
CASSVTGFSGNTIYF
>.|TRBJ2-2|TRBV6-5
CASRPRTGELFF
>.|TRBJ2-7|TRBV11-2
CASSLEVRGSSYEQYF
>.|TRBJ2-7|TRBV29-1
CSVIIQGSYEQYF
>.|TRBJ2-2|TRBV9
CASSAFTTNTGELFF
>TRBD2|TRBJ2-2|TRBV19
CASSPLGLAIANTGELFF
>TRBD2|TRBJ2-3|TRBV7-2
CASSPGGTDTQYF
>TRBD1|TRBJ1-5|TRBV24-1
CATSTGTEVNQPQHF
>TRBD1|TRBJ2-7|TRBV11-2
CASRNRGLTYEQYF
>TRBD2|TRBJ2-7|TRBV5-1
CASSAGLAGGPYSYEQYF
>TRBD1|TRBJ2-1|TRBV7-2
CASSRGQGSYNEQFF
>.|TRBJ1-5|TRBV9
CASSVAGANQPQHF
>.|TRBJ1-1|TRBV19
CASSTVTQGNTEAFF
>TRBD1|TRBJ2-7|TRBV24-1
CATDPGQGSYEQYF
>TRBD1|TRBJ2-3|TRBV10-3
CAISEGTGMTDTQYF
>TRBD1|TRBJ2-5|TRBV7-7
CASSVTGARQETQYF
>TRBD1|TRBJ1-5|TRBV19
CASSIQQGQGGNQPQHF
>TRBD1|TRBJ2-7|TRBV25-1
CASSAGQGYEQYF
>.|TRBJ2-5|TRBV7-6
CASSLASLSQETQYF
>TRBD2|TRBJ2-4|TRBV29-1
CSAGEGYIQYF
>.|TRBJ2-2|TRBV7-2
CASSLGRAYTGELFF
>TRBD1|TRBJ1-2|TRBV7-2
CASSLDRGNYGYTF
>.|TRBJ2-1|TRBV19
CASSVAQGSSYNEQFF
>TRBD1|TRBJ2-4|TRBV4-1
CASRQGYGTGNIQYF
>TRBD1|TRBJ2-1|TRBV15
CATSRRTGVEEQFF
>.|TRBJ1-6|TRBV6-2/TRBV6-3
CASSYQARDSPLHF
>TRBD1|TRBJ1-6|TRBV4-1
CASSQGQLNSPLHF
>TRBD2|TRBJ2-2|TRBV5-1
CASSLGLAGFTGELFF
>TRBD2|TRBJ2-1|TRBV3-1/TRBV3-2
CASSHPLAGGLGEQFF
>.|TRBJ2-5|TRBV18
CASSSPAQETQYF
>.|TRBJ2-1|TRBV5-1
CASRPGPQGSYNEQFF
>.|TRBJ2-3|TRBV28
CASSLSRGVDGIDTQYF
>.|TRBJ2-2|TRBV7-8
CASSLGSGTGLYAGELFF
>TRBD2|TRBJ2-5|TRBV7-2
CASSWGLVGQETQYF
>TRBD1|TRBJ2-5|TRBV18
CASSPSTGVQETQYF
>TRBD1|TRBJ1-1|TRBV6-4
CDRGVNTEAFF
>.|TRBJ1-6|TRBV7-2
CASSPPGNSPLHF
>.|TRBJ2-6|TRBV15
CATSAQVSGANVLTF
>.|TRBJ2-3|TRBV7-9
CASSQRVTSTDTQYF
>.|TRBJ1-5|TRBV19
CASSEGGGNQPQHF
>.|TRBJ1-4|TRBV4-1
CASSQYRDSNGKLFF
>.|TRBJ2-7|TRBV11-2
CASTTASTIREQYF